These 12 T cell receptor beta chains share one sample of origin, sequenced in a study of cytomegalovirus exposure and HLA in healthy donors. Profiling relied on immunoSEQ multiplex PCR, and the TCRdb table lists in-frame clones only, not all of them. The sample lists 140,000 to 150,000 clones; 80% to 95% were seen once. The sequenced material came from PBMCs. All receptors come from a man aged 18 to 30 in good health and CMV-seronegative.

The V gene is TRBV7-8, the J gene TRBJ1-5, with D possibly matching TRBD1 (6 bases). There are 15 residues in the CDR3. Germline CDR1 reads SGHVS; CDR2 reads FQNEAQ. With 1 base removed from V and 9 bases from J, the gap between germline ends came to 16 bases. CDR3 nucleotide sequence: TGTGCCAGCAGCTTAGTTTCACGGGGGGGCACGCCCCAGCATTTT. Translation: CASSLVSRGGTPQHF.

The rearrangement joins TRBV5-4 to TRBJ2-1; TRBD1 agrees at 10 bases. CDR1 and CDR2 (germline): SGHNT, YYREEE (reference sequence). This CDR3 contains 15 residues. Losses at the gene ends were 3 bases for V and 3 bases for J; bases not matched to a gene: 3. CDR3: CASSSRDRGYNEQFF. The CDR3 nucleotides are TGTGCCAGCAGCTCCCGGGACAGGGGCTACAATGAGCAGTTCTTC.

The chain couples TRBV10-3 to TRBJ2-7; a possible D gene is TRBD1 (5 bases). The V end was cut by 3 bases, the J end by 1 base, with 13 bases between. CDR1 is ENHRY, CDR2 SYGVKD, per germline. This CDR3 has 15 amino acids. The CDR3 sequence: CAISDRGKKSYEQYF. As DNA, the CDR3 is TGTGCCATCAGTGATAGGGGCAAGAAATCCTACGAGCAGTACTTC.

The chain joins TRBV6-1 to TRBJ1-4; TRBD1 might be the D (6 bases). V lost 6 bases to trimming and J lost 6 bases, with 17 bases between them. The germline gives CDR1 MNHNS, CDR2 SASEGT. This CDR3 is built from 15 residues. CDR3 region: CASRFFPTGYEKLFF. As DNA, the CDR3 is TGTGCCAGCAGGTTTTTTCCGACAGGATATGAAAAACTGTTTTTT.

This chain joins TRBV7-6 and TRBJ1-1; TRBD1 aligns across 10 bases. CDR3 length equals 15 residues. Looked up from germline, CDR1 is SGHVS and CDR2 is FNYEAQ. V lost 1 base, J lost 1 base, and 0 bases stayed unmatched. DNA for the CDR3: TGTGCCAGCAGCTTAGGGACAGGGGGGAACACTGAAGCTTTCTTT. Protein sequence: CASSLGTGGNTEAFF.

This clone occurred a few times. The V gene is TRBV27, the J gene TRBJ1-2, with 11 bases identical to TRBD1. Per germline, CDR1 MNHEY and CDR2 SMNVEV (reference sequence). The CDR3 covers 12 residues. With V trimmed by 8 bases and J by 7 bases, 3 bases remained unmatched. Here the CDR3 DNA reads TGTGCCAGCGGGACAGGGGGGGCTGGCTACACCTTC. Residues: CASGTGGAGYTF.

In DNA, the CDR3 is TGTGCCAGCAGCGGCGACATCGGTGAGCAGTACTTC. Its protein is CASSGDIGEQYF. The genes are TRBV9 and TRBJ2-7; D call uncertain. This CDR3 spans 12 amino acids. Germline CDR1 SGDLS, CDR2 YYNGEE. The V and J ends lost 3 bases and 7 bases respectively, with 11 bases between them.

The rearrangement links TRBV27 to TRBJ2-1; D possibly corresponds to TRBD2 (5 bases). CDR1 MNHEY and CDR2 SMNVEV come from the germline V gene (reference sequence). The length of the CDR3 is 14 residues. Trimming removed 4 bases from V and 1 base from J, with 8 bases in between. The CDR3 nucleotides read TGTGCCAGCAGTTCCCCGGGGTCCTACAATGAGCAGTTCTTC. This sequence encodes CASSSPGSYNEQFF.

J is TRBJ2-1 and V is TRBV19, with D unclear. Per the germline V gene, CDR1 is LNHDA and CDR2 is SQIVND (reference sequence). The germline V and J ends were trimmed by 2 bases and 4 bases, with 15 bases remaining between them. The CDR3 spans 16 residues. Here the CDR3 DNA reads TGTGCCAGTAGTATAATTCGTTCGAGTACGTACAATGAGCAGTTCTTC. It codes for CASSIIRSSTYNEQFF.

The chain links TRBV21-1 to TRBJ1-4; TRBD1 reflects the table's D call only, with no check against the DNA. TRBV21-1 is labeled a pseudogene. The CDR3 spans 17 residues. This CDR3 reads CASSDKDRVIRNEKLFF. CDR3 nucleotide sequence: TGTGCCAGCAGCGACAAAGACAGGGTGATCCGTAATGAAAAACTGTTTTTT.

This rearrangement joins TRBV10-2 to TRBJ2-5; 8 bases line up with TRBD2. Germline values: CDR1 WSHSY, CDR2 SAAADI. The CDR3 consists of 13 residues. V trimming: 8 bases; J trimming: 4 bases; junction bases outside the gene matches: 6. The CDR3 nucleotides are TGCGCCAGCCTTGGACTAGCCCGAGAGACCCAGTACTTC. Residues: CASLGLARETQYF.

The sample holds a few counts of this clone. V usage is TRBV27 and J usage is TRBJ1-1, with TRBD1 matching over 8 bases. After removal of 5 bases from V and 4 bases from J, the junction contained 6 bases not matched to a gene. Per the germline V gene, CDR1 is MNHEY and CDR2 is SMNVEV (reference sequence). The CDR3 has 14 amino acids. This CDR3 reads CASSRTGSGTEAFF. CDR3 sequence (DNA): TGTGCCAGCAGTAGGACAGGGTCGGGCACTGAAGCTTTCTTT.